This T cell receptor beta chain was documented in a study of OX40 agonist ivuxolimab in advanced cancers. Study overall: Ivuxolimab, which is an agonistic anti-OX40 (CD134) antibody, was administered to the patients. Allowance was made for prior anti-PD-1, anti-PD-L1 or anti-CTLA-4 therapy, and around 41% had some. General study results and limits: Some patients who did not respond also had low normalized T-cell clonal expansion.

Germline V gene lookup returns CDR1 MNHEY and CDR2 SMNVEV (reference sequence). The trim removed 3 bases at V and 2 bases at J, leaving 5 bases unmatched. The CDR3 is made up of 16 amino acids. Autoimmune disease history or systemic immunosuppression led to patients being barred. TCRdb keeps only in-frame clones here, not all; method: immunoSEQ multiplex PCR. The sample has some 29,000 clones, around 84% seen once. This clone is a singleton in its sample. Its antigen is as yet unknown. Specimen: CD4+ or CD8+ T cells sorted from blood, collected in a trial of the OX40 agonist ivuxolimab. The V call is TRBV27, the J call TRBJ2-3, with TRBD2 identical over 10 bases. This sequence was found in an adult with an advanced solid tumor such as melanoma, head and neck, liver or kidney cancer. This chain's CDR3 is CASSFLAGDFTDTQYF. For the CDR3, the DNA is TGTGCCAGCAGTTTCCTAGCGGGGGATTTCACAGATACGCAGTATTTT.